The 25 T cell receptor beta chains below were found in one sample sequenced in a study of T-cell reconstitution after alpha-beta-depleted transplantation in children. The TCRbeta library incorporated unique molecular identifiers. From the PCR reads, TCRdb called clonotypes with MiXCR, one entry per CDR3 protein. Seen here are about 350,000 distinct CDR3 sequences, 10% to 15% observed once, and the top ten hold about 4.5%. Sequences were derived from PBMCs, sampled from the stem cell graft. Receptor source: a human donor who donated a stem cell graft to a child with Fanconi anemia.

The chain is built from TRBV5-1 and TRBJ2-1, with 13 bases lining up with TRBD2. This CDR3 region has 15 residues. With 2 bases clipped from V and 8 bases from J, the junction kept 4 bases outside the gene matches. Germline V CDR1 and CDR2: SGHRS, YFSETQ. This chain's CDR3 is CASSFGLAGVDEQFF. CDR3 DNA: TGCGCCAGCAGCTTCGGACTAGCGGGGGTCGATGAGCAGTTCTTC.

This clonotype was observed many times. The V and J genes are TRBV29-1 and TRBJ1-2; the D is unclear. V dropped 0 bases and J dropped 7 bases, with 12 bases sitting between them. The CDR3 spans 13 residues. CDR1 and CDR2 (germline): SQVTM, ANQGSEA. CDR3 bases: TGCAGCGTTGAAGATTCGGTTCGTGTTGGCTACACCTTC. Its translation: CSVEDSVRVGYTF.

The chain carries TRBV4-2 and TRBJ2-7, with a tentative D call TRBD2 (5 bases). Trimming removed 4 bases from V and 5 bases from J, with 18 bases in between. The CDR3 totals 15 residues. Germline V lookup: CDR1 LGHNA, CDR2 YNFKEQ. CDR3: CASSLLPRGIHEQYF. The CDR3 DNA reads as TGTGCCAGCAGCCTTCTACCCAGAGGGATCCACGAGCAGTACTTC.

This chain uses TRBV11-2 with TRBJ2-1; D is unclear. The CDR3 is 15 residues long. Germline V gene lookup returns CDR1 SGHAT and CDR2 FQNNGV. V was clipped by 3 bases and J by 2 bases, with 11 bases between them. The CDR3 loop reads CASSLSGITYNEQFF. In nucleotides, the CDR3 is TGTGCCAGCAGCTTGTCAGGTATCACCTACAATGAGCAGTTCTTC.

The DNA for the CDR3 is TGCTCCCAACCCGGGGGGAGCTCCTACAATGAGCAGTTCTTC. This gives the protein CSQPGGSSYNEQFF. This rearrangement joins TRBV20-1 to TRBJ2-1; 7 bases line up with TRBD2. The CDR3 runs 14 residues. CDR1 and CDR2 from the germline V gene are DFQATT and SNEGSKA (reference sequence).

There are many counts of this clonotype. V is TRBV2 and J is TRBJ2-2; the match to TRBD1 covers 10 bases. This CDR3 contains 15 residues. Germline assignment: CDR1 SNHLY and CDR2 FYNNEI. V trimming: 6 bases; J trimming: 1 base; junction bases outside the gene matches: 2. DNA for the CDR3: TGTGCCAGCAGGGGACAGGGGATGAACACCGGGGAGCTGTTTTTT. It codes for CASRGQGMNTGELFF.

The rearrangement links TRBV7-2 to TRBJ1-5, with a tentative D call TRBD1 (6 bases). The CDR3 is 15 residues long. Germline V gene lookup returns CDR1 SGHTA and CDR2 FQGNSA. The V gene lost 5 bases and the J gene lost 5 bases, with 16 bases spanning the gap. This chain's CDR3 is CASSPNSGADQPQHF. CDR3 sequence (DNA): TGTGCCAGCAGCCCCAATTCGGGGGCGGATCAGCCCCAGCATTTT.

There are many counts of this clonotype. CDR3 coding DNA: TGTGCCAGCAAGAGGGATAGCAATCAGCCCCAGCATTTT. This codes for CASKRDSNQPQHF. The gene calls are TRBV28 and TRBJ1-5; D is uncertain. V was shortened by 7 bases and J by 0 bases, with 7 bases between the two germline ends. The CDR3 totals 13 residues. Germline V lookup: CDR1 MDHEN, CDR2 SYDVKM.

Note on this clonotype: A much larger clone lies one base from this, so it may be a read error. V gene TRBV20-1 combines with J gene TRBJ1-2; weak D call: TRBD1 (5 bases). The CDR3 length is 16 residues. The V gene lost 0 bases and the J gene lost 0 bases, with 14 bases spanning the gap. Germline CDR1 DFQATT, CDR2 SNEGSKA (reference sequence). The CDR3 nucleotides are TGCAGTGCTAGAGATCTATGGGGGAAAGCTAACTATGGCTACACCTTC. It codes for CSARDLWGKANYGYTF.

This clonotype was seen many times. The CDR3 bases are TGCAGTGCTAGCCAGGGGGGATACTATGGCTACACCTTC. This gives the protein CSASQGGYYGYTF. This chain uses TRBV20-1 with TRBJ1-2; TRBD1 aligns across 7 bases. The CDR3 covers 13 residues. J gave up 3 bases and V 3 bases, and 4 bases lay outside the gene matches. Germline V gene lookup returns CDR1 DFQATT and CDR2 SNEGSKA (reference sequence).

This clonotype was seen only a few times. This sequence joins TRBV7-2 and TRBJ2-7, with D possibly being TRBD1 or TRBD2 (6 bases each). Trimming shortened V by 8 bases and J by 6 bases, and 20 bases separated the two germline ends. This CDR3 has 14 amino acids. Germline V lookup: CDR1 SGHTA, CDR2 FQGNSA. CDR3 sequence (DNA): TGTGCCAGCGGAAAGGTCGGGGGCTATAGCGAGCAGTACGTC. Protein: CASGKVGGYSEQYV.

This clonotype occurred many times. CDR3 sequence: CASSQYSEVAGELFF. CDR3 nucleotide sequence: TGCGCCAGCAGCCAATACTCCGAGGTAGCCGGGGAGCTGTTTTTT. V and J are TRBV4-3 and TRBJ2-2, with D uncertain. Germline V gene data show CDR1 as LGHNA and CDR2 as YSLEER. V was shortened by 2 bases and J by 6 bases, with 13 bases between the two germline ends. The CDR3 consists of 15 residues.

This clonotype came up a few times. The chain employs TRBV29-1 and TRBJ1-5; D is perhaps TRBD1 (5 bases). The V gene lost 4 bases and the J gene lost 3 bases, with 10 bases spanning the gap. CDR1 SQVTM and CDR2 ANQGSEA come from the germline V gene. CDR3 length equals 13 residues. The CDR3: CSVGQGYNQPQHF. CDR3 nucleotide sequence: TGCAGCGTTGGCCAGGGATACAATCAGCCCCAGCATTTT.

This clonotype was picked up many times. The CDR3 DNA reads TGTGCCAGCAGTCATCAGCGGGGCGAGCAGTACGTC. Protein sequence: CASSHQRGEQYV. The chain has TRBV28 and TRBJ2-7; 7 bases are shared with TRBD2. This CDR3 region has 12 residues. CDR1 MDHEN and CDR2 SYDVKM come from the germline V gene. J was trimmed by 6 bases and V by 5 bases; bases with no gene match: 4.

Here the CDR3 DNA reads TGCGCCAGCAGCTTGCTGGGACAGGGTGCTTCGGACACCTTC. Its translation: CASSLLGQGASDTF. The rearrangement joins TRBV5-1 to TRBJ1-2; TRBD1 matches at 9 bases. Per the germline V gene, CDR1 is SGHRS and CDR2 is YFSETQ. The CDR3 sequence is 14 residues long. The V gene end was trimmed by 1 base and the J gene end by 12 bases; junction bases not matched to a gene: 10.

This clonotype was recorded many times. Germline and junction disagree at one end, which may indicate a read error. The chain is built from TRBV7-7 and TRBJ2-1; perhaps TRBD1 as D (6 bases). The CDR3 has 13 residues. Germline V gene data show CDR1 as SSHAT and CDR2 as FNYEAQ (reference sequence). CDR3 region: CASSPGQLNEQFF. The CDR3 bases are TGTGCTAGCAGCCCAGGACAGCTTAATGAGCAGTTCTTC. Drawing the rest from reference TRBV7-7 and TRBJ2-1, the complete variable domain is GAGVSQSPRYKVTKRGQDVTLRCDPISSHATLYWYQQALGQGPEFLTYFNYEAQPDKSGLPSDRFSAERPEGSISTLTIQRTEQRDSAMYRCASSPGQLNEQFFGPGTRLTVL.

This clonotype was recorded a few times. The CDR3 loop is CASSFPDQPQHF. In DNA, the CDR3 is TGTGCCAGCAGTTTCCCCGATCAGCCCCAGCATTTT. The rearrangement links TRBV28 to TRBJ1-5; unclear D gene. Per germline, CDR1 MDHEN and CDR2 SYDVKM. CDR3 length: 12 amino acids. Trimming removed 3 bases from V and 5 bases from J, with 5 bases in between.

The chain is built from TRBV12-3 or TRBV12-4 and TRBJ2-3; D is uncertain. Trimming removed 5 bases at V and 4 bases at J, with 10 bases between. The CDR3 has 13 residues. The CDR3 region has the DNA TGTGCCAGCAGTCGGCTTGGGGCAGATACGCAGTATTTT. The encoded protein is CASSRLGADTQYF.

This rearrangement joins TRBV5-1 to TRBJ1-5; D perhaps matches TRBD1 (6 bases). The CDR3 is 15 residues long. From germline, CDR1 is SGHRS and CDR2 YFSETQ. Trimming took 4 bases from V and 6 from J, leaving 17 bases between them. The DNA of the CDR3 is TGCGCCAGCAGCCCGATGGGGGGCGGAGGTCAGCCCCAGCATTTT. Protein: CASSPMGGGGQPQHF.

The CDR3 spells CASSIGLVSQETQYF. CDR3 DNA sequence: TGTGCCAGCAGCATTGGCTTAGTCAGCCAAGAGACCCAGTACTTC. V and J are TRBV7-9 and TRBJ2-5; no clear D gene. Germline CDR1 reads SEHNR; CDR2 reads FQNEAQ (reference sequence). CDR3 length: 15 residues. Trimming cost V 5 bases and J 1 base, with 14 bases left between them. The variable domain in full, with the rest retrieved from reference TRBV7-9 and TRBJ2-5, is DTGVSQNPRHKITKRGQNVTFRCDPISEHNRLYWYRQTLGQGPEFLTYFQNEAQLEKSRLLSDRFSAERPKGSFSTLEIQRTEQGDSAMYLCASSIGLVSQETQYFGPGTRLLVL.

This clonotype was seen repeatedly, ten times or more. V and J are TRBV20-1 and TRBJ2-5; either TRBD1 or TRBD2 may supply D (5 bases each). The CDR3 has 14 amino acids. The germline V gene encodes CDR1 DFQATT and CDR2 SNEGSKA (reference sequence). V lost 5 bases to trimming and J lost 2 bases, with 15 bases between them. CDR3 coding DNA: TGCAGTGCTCTACCTCACTGGGGGCAAGAGACCCAGTACTTC. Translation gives CSALPHWGQETQYF.

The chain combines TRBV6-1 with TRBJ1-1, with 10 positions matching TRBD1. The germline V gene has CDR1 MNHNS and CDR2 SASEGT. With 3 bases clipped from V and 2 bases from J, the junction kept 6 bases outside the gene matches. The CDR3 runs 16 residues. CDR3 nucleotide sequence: TGTGCCAGCAGTGAGACAGGGGGCCTCACTAACACTGAAGCTTTCTTT. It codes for CASSETGGLTNTEAFF.

CDR3 amino acids: CASRSTGVEAEAFF. The CDR3 coding sequence is TGTGCCAGCAGGTCAACAGGGGTAGAGGCTGAAGCTTTCTTT. The J gene is TRBJ1-1, the V gene TRBV28, with 7 nucleotides matching TRBD1. Germline V lookup: CDR1 MDHEN, CDR2 SYDVKM. V shed 6 bases and J 6 bases; nucleotides not matched to a gene: 10. This CDR3 region has 14 residues. The variable domain in full, with the rest retrieved from reference TRBV28 and TRBJ1-1, is DVKVTQSSRYLVKRTGEKVFLECVQDMDHENMFWYRQDPGLGLRLIYFSYDVKMKEKGDIPEGYSVSREKKERFSLILESASTNQTSMYLCASRSTGVEAEAFFGQGTRLTVV.

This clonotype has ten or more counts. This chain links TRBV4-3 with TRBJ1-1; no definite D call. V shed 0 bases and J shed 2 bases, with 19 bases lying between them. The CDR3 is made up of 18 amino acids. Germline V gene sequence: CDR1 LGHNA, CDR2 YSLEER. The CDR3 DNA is TGCGCCAGCAGCCAAGATGGGTTTGGGAGATCCCAAAACACTGAAGCTTTCTTT. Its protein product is CASSQDGFGRSQNTEAFF.

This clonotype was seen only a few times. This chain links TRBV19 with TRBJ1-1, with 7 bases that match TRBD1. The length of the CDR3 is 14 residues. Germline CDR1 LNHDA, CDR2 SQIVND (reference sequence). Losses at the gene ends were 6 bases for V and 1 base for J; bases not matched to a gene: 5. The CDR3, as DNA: TGTGCCAGTAGGAGACAGGGTGAGAACACTGAAGCTTTCTTT. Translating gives CASRRQGENTEAFF.